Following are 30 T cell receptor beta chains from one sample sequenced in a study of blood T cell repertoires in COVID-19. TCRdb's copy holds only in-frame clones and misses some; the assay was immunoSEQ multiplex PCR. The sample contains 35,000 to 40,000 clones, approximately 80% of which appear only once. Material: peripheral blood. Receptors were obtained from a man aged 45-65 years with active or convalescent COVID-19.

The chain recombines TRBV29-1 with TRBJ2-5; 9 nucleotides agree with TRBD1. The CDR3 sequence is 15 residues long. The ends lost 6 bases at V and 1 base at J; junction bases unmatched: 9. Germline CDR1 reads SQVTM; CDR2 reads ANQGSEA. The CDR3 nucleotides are TGCAGCGTAACCTCGGGACAGGGTGGCCAAGAGACCCAGTACTTC. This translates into CSVTSGQGGQETQYF.

The DNA for the CDR3 is TGCGCCAGCAGCTTGGATAGCGGGGGGCCTGGAGATACGCAGTATTTT. Translated: CASSLDSGGPGDTQYF. The chain combines TRBV5-1 with TRBJ2-3; 10 bases map to TRBD2. The V gene end was trimmed by 0 bases and the J gene end by 5 bases; junction bases not matched to a gene: 6. This CDR3 has 16 residues. Germline CDR1 SGHRS, CDR2 YFSETQ.

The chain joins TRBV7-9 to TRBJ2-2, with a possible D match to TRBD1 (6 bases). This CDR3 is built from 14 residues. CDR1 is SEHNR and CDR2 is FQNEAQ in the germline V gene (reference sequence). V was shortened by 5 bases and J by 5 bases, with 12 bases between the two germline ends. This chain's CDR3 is CASSPRTATGELFF. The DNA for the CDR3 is TGTGCCAGCAGCCCTAGGACAGCTACCGGGGAGCTGTTTTTT.

CDR3 sequence (DNA): TGTGCCAGCAGCGTCCGCCCGACAATCTACAATGAGCAGTTCTTC. Protein product: CASSVRPTIYNEQFF. The V and J genes are TRBV9 and TRBJ2-1; D remains unclear. Trimming removed 2 bases at V and 3 bases at J, with 12 bases between. This CDR3 region has 15 residues. Germline CDR1 SGDLS, CDR2 YYNGEE. The full variable domain, its missing parts supplied by reference TRBV9 and TRBJ2-1, is DSGVTQTPKHLITATGQRVTLRCSPRSGDLSVYWYQQSLDQGLQFLIQYYNGEERAKGNILERFSAQQFPDLHSELNLSSLELGDSALYFCASSVRPTIYNEQFFGPGTRLTVL.

CDR3 sequence reads: CASSLVLRNTEAFF. CDR3 sequence (DNA): TGTGCCAGCAGCCTCGTCCTGCGCAACACTGAAGCTTTCTTT. The rearrangement links TRBV7-8 to TRBJ1-1; no clear D. The CDR3 is 14 residues long. Germline V gene data show CDR1 as SGHVS and CDR2 as FQNEAQ. Trimming shortened V by 5 bases and J by 2 bases, and 12 bases separated the two germline ends.

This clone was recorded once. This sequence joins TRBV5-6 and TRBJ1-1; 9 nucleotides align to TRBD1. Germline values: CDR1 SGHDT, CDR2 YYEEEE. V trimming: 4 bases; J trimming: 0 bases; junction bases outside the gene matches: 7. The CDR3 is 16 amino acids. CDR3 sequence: CASSPGQGMMNTEAFF. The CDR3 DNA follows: TGTGCCAGCAGCCCCGGACAGGGGATGATGAACACTGAAGCTTTCTTT. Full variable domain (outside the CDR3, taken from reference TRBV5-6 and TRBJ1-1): DAGVTQSPTHLIKTRGQQVTLRCSPKSGHDTVSWYQQALGQGPQFIFQYYEEEERQRGNFPDRFSGHQFPNYSSELNVNALLLGDSALYLCASSPGQGMMNTEAFFGQGTRLTVV.

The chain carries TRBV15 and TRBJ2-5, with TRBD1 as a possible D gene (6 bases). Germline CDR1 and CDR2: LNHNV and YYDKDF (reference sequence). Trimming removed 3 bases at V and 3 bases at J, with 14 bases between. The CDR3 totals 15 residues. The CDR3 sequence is CATSSPSRGEETQYF. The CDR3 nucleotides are TGTGCCACCAGCAGCCCTTCCAGGGGAGAAGAGACCCAGTACTTC.

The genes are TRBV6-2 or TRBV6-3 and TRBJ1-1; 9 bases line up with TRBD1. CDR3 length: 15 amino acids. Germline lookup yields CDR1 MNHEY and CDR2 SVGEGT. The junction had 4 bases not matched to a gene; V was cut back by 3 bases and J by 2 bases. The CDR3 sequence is CASSYRGQGNTEAFF. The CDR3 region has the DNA TGTGCCAGCAGTTATCGGGGACAGGGAAACACTGAAGCTTTCTTT.

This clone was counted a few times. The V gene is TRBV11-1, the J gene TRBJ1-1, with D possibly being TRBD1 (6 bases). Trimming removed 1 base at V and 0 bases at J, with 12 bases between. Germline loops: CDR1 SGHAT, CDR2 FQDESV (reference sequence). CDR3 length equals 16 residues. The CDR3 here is CASSLETGLLNTEAFF. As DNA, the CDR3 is TGTGCCAGCAGCTTAGAGACAGGACTGTTGAACACTGAAGCTTTCTTT.

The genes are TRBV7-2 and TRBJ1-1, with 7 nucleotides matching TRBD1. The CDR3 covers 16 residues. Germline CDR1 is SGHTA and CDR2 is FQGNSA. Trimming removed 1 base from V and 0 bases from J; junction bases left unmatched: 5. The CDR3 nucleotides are TGTGCCAGCAGCTTAGGAGGGGGCAGAATGAACACTGAAGCTTTCTTT. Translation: CASSLGGGRMNTEAFF.

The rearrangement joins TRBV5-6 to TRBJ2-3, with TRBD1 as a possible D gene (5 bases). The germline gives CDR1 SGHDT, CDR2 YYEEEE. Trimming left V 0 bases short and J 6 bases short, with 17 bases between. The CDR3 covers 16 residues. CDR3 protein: CASSLVGRELGDTQYF. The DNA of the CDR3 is TGTGCCAGCAGCTTGGTAGGCAGGGAATTAGGGGATACGCAGTATTTT.

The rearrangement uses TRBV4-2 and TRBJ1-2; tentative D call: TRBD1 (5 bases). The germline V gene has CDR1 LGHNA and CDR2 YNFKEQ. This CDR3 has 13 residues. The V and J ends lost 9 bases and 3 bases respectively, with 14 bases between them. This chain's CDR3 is CASRPTGDYGYTF. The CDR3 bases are TGTGCCAGTAGACCCACGGGGGACTATGGCTACACCTTC.

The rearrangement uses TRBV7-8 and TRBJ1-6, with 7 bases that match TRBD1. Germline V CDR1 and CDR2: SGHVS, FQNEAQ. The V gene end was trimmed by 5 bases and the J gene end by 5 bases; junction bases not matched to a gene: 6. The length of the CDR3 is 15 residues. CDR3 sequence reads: CASSPSTGNNSPLHF. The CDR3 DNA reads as TGTGCCAGCAGCCCGTCGACAGGGAATAATTCACCCCTCCACTTT.

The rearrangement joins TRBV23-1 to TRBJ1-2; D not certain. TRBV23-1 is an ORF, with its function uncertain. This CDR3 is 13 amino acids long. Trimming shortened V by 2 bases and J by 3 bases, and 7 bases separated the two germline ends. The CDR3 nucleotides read TGCGCCAGCAGTCAACGGGTTCACTATGGCTACACCTTC. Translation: CASSQRVHYGYTF.

CDR3: CASSQVLRGPEGYTF. In DNA form, the CDR3 reads TGCGCCAGCAGCCAAGTTCTCAGGGGGCCGGAAGGCTACACCTTC. The gene calls are TRBV4-1 and TRBJ1-2, with 8 bases identical to TRBD1. CDR3 length: 15 residues. The trim removed 1 base at V and 8 bases at J, leaving 9 bases unmatched. CDR1 and CDR2 (germline): MGHRA, YSYEKL.

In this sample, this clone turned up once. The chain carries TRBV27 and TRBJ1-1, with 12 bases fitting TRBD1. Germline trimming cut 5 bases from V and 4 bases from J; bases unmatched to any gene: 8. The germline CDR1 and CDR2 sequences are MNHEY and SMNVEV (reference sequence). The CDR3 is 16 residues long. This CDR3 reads CASSPQGQGAGTEAFF. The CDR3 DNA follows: TGTGCCAGCAGTCCTCAGGGACAGGGGGCGGGCACTGAAGCTTTCTTT.

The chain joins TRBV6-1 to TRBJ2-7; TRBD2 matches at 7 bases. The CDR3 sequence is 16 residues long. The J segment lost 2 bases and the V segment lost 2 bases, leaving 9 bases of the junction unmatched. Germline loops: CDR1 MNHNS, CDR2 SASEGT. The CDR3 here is CASSEYSLGGTYEQYF. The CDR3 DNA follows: TGTGCCAGCAGTGAATACTCTCTCGGGGGGACCTACGAGCAGTACTTC.

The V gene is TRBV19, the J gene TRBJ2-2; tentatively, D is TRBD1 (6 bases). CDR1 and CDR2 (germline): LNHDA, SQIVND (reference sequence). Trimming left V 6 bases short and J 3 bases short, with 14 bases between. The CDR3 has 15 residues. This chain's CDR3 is CASRTLQGDTGELFF. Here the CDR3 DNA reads TGTGCCAGTAGGACCCTACAGGGAGACACCGGGGAGCTGTTTTTT.

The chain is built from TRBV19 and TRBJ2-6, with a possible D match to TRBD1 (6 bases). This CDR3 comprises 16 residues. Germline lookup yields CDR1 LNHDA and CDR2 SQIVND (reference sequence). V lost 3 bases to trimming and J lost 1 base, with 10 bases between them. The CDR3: CASSMGAPSGANVLTF. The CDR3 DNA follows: TGTGCCAGTAGTATGGGGGCGCCTTCTGGGGCCAACGTCCTGACTTTC.

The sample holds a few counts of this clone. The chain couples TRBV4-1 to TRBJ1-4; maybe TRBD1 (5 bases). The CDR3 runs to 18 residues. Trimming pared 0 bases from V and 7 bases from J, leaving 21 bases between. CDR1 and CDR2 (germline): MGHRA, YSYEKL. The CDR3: CASSQDWMAGTFREKLFF. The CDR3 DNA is TGCGCCAGCAGCCAAGATTGGATGGCGGGGACCTTCCGTGAAAAACTGTTTTTT.

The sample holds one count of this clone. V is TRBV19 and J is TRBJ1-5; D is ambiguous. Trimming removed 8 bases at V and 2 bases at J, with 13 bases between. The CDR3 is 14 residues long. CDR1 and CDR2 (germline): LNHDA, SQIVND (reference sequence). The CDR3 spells CASHSMHGNQPQHF. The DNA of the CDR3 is TGTGCCAGTCACTCGATGCACGGCAATCAGCCCCAGCATTTT. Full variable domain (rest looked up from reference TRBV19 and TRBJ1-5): DGGITQSPKYLFRKEGQNVTLSCEQNLNHDAMYWYRQDPGQGLRLIYYSQIVNDFQKGDIAEGYSVSREKKESFPLTVTSAQKNPTAFYLCASHSMHGNQPQHFGDGTRLSIL.

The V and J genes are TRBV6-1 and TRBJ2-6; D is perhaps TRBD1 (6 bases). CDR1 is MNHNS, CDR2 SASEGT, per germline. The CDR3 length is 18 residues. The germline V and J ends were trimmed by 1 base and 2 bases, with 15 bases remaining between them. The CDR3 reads CASSEGQGLSPGANVLTF. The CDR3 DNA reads TGTGCCAGCAGTGAAGGGCAGGGGCTCTCCCCTGGGGCCAACGTCCTGACTTTC.

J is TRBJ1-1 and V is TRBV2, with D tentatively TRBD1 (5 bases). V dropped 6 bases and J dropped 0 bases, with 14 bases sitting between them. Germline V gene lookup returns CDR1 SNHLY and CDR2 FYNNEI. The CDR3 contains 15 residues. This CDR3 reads CASRDYGGLNTEAFF. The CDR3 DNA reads TGTGCCAGCAGAGATTACGGGGGGTTGAACACTGAAGCTTTCTTT. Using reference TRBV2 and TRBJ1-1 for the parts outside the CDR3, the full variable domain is EPEVTQTPSHQVTQMGQEVILRCVPISNHLYFYWYRQILGQKVEFLVSFYNNEISEKSEIFDDQFSVERPDGSNFTLKIRSTKLEDSAMYFCASRDYGGLNTEAFFGQGTRLTVV.

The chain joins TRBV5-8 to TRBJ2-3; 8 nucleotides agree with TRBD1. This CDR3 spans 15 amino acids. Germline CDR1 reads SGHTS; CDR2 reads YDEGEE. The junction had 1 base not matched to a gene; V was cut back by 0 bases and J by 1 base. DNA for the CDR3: TGTGCCAGCAGCTTGGCGGGACAGGGCACAGATACGCAGTATTTT. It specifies CASSLAGQGTDTQYF.

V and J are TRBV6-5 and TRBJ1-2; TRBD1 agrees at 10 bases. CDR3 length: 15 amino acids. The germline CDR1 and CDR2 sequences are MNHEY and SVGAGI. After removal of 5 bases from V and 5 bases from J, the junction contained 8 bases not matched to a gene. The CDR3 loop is CASSPAGTGVYGYTF. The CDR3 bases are TGTGCCAGCAGTCCCGCCGGGACAGGGGTATATGGCTACACCTTC.

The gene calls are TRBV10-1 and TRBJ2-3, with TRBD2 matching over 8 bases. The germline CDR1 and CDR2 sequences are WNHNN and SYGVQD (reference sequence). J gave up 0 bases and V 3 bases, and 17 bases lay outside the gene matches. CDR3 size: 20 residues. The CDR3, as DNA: TGCGCCAGCAGTGAAAGAATATCTGGGGCTAGCGGGCCTAGCACAGATACGCAGTATTTT. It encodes CASSERISGASGPSTDTQYF.

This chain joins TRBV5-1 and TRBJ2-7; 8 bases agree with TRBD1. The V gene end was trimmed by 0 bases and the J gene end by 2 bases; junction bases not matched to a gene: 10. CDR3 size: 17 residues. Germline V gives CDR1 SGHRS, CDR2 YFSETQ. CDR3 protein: CASSLVSPGQGAYEQYF. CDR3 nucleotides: TGCGCCAGCAGCTTGGTGTCCCCCGGACAGGGCGCCTACGAGCAGTACTTC.

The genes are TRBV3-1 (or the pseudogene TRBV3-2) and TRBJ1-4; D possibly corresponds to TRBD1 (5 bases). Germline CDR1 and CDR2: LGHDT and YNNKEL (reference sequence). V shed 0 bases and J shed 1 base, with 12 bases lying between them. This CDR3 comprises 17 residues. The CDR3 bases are TGTGCCAGCAGCCAAGAAAGGGGTAGGGTAACTAATGAAAAACTGTTTTTT. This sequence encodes CASSQERGRVTNEKLFF.

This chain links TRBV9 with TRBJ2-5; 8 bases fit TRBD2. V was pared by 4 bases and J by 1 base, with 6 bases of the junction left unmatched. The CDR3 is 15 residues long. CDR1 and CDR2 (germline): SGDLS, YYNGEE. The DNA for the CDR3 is TGTGCCAGCAGCCCCCCCAGCGGGGGCCAAGAGACCCAGTACTTC. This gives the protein CASSPPSGGQETQYF.

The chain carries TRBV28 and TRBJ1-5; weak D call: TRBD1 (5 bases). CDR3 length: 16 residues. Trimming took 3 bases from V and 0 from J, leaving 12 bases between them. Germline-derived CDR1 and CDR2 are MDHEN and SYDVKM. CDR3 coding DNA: TGTGCCAGCAGTTTTCGGCAGGGATATAGCAATCAGCCCCAGCATTTT. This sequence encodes CASSFRQGYSNQPQHF.